The rows below give T cell receptor beta chains drawn from one sample of a study of control samples from healthy donors and cancer patients. The protocol was immunoSEQ multiplex PCR, while the TCRdb copy is restricted to in-frame clones and leaves out a portion. The sample holds some 90,000 clones, about 89% seen once. Input material: blood. These TCRs come from a woman in her sixties in good health. Each CDR3 is given with its conserved first and last residue. A D gene is named only where the DNA matches it firmly.

V: TRBV30
J: TRBJ2-5
D: TRBD2
CDR3: CAWSVPGSGGETQYF
DNA: TGTGCCTGGAGTGTACCGGGTAGCGGGGGTGAGACCCAGTACTTC

V: TRBV20-1
J: TRBJ2-7
D: NA
CDR3: CSAGNYEQYF
DNA: TGCAGCGCTGGGAACTACGAGCAGTACTTC

V: TRBV5-1
J: TRBJ1-5
D: NA
CDR3: CASSSGLNQPQHF
DNA: TGCGCCAGCAGCTCGGGACTCAATCAGCCCCAGCATTTT

V: TRBV7-2
J: TRBJ2-3
D: TRBD2
CDR3: CASSKTSGGSKTQYF
DNA: TGTGCCAGCAGCAAAACTAGCGGGGGGTCTAAAACGCAGTATTTT

V: TRBV28
J: TRBJ1-5
D: NA
CDR3: CASSSRDGRNQPQHF
DNA: TGTGCCAGCAGTTCCCGGGATGGGAGGAATCAGCCCCAGCATTTT

V: TRBV28
J: TRBJ1-4
D: NA
CDR3: CASRWGGTNEKLFF
DNA: TGTGCCAGCAGATGGGGGGGTACTAATGAAAAACTGTTTTTT

V: TRBV20-1
J: TRBJ1-2
D: NA
CDR3: CSARVGGGYTF
DNA: TGCAGTGCTCGGGTGGGGGGTGGCTACACCTTC

V: TRBV28
J: TRBJ1-1
D: NA
CDR3: CASSPTLHRNTEAFF
DNA: TGTGCCAGCAGTCCCACTCTTCACAGAAACACTGAAGCTTTCTTT

V: TRBV15
J: TRBJ2-1
D: TRBD1
CDR3: CATSRDHGDRDSNEQFF
DNA: TGTGCCACCAGCAGAGACCATGGGGACAGGGACTCCAATGAGCAGTTCTTC

V: TRBV19
J: TRBJ1-2
D: NA
CDR3: CASTSPDGWRNGYTF
DNA: TGTGCCAGTACCTCCCCCGACGGGTGGCGAAATGGCTACACCTTC

V: TRBV18
J: TRBJ2-2
D: TRBD1
CDR3: CASSPPGRGRIAGELFF
DNA: TGTGCCAGCTCACCACCAGGCAGGGGGCGTATCGCCGGGGAGCTGTTTTTT

V: TRBV19
J: TRBJ2-2
D: NA
CDR3: CASTSIGVVAGELFF
DNA: TGTGCCAGTACCTCGATAGGGGTCGTCGCCGGGGAGCTGTTTTTT

V: TRBV4-2
J: TRBJ2-2
D: TRBD2
CDR3: CASSQFAKTSGRAPGELFF
DNA: TGTGCCAGCAGCCAATTTGCGAAGACTAGCGGGAGGGCCCCCGGGGAGCTGTTTTTT

V: TRBV3-1/TRBV3-2
J: TRBJ2-1
D: TRBD1
CDR3: CASSHPRGREQFF
DNA: TGTGCCAGCAGCCACCCCAGGGGGCGCGAGCAGTTCTTC

V: TRBV18
J: TRBJ2-2
D: NA
CDR3: CASSGTIKNTGELFF
DNA: TGTGCCAGCTCAGGGACCATAAAGAACACCGGGGAGCTGTTTTTT